This T cell receptor (beta chain) came from a study of blood T cell repertoires in COVID-19. Clones were read by immunoSEQ multiplex PCR, and TCRdb kept only the in-frame ones, dropping some. This sample has more than 200,000 clones, with around nine tenths found just once. Grouping used clinical history reported by participants in a survey and questionnaire. Trimming shortened V by 6 bases and J by 1 base, and 9 bases separated the two germline ends. The CDR3 loop spans 12 amino acids. Germline values: CDR1 SQVTM, CDR2 ANQGSEA. The clonotype was recovered from a woman in her forties or fifties who had recovered from COVID-19. This sequence joins TRBV29-1 and TRBJ1-1, with D perhaps matching TRBD1 (6 bases). Sample: PBMCs or T cells enriched from blood (not recorded which). The CDR3 is CSVVQGNTEAFF. The CDR3 nucleotides read TGCAGCGTAGTACAGGGGAACACTGAAGCTTTCTTT.